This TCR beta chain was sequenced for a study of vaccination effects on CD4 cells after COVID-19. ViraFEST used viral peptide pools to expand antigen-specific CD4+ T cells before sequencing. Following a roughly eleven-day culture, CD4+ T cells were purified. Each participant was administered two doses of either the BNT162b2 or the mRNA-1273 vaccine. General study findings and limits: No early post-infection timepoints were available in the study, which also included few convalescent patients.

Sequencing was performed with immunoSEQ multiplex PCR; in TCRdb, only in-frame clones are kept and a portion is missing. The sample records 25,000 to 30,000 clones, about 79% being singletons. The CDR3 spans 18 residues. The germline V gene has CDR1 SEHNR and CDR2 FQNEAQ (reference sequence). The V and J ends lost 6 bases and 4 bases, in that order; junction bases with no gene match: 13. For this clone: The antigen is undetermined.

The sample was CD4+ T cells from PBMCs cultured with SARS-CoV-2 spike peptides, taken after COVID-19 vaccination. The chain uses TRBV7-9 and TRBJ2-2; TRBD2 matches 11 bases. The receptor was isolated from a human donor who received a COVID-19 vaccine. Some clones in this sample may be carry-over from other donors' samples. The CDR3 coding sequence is TGTGCCAGCAGAGTTGGGCTAGCGGGGGGCCGTGGCACCGGGGAGCTGTTTTTT. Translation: CASRVGLAGGRGTGELFF.